The rows below give T cell receptor beta chains drawn from one sample of a study of T cell clonotyping in hematopoietic cell transplantation. The protocol was immunoSEQ multiplex PCR, while the TCRdb copy is restricted to in-frame clones and leaves out a portion. The sample lists around 25,000 clones; approximately 95% were seen once. The specimen sequenced was peripheral blood mononuclear cells. The receptor set was obtained from a man in his forties or fifties in good health. Some clones in this sample may be carry-over from other donors' samples. Both conserved end residues are part of each CDR3. Each record gives: J gene, D gene, V gene, clone size, CDR3 protein. A D gene is named only where the DNA matches it firmly. Only some rows state a clone size, as once, few, many or a class for expanded clones.

TRBJ2-7 TRBD1 TRBV11-2 NA CASSNRTGASRFEQYF
TRBJ1-1 NA TRBV5-4 NA CASSFRTGRTFF
TRBJ2-5 NA TRBV20-1 NA CSGPHGETQYF
TRBJ1-4 TRBD1 TRBV19 NA CASTPDRVNEKLFF
TRBJ2-1 NA TRBV30 NA CAWSVRADYNEQFF
TRBJ2-1 NA TRBV29-1 NA CSVRRENSYNEQFF
TRBJ1-2 TRBD1 TRBV5-6 NA CASSLVQGMNGYTF
TRBJ1-2 NA TRBV19 NA CASSIMGRGYGYTF
TRBJ2-3 NA TRBV7-7 NA CASSLTGAADTQYF
TRBJ2-7 NA TRBV2 NA CASSTDYSYEQYF
TRBJ2-7 TRBD1 TRBV11-2 NA CASSLVRGRFEQYF
TRBJ1-1 NA TRBV6-5 NA CASRDINVNTEAFF
TRBJ2-7 TRBD2 TRBV2 NA CASSEQRGTYEQYF
TRBJ2-3 TRBD1 TRBV7-6 NA CASSLGQGLAYSDTQYF
TRBJ1-2 NA TRBV9 NA CASSLTPGLDYGYTF
TRBJ1-1 TRBD1 TRBV5-6 NA CASSDRDRLNTEAFF
TRBJ2-7 TRBD1 TRBV19 NA CASSIDYGDRGTYEQYF
TRBJ2-5 NA TRBV10-1 once CASSEGRGKETQYF
TRBJ1-5 TRBD1 TRBV18 NA CASSHSTGTGQPQHF
TRBJ1-6 NA TRBV7-9 NA CASSPRIRDSPLHF
TRBJ2-7 NA TRBV28 NA CASSFPSGGSYEQYF
TRBJ2-3 NA TRBV4-1 NA CASNRGETDTQYF
TRBJ1-6 NA TRBV10-1 NA CASSESTGNRNSPLHF
TRBJ1-6 NA TRBV6-1 NA CASSLAGQASSLLHF
TRBJ1-1 NA TRBV29-1 NA CSPPKGRSHTEAFF
TRBJ1-1 NA TRBV6-5 NA CASSYGPSVAFF
TRBJ1-6 NA TRBV5-1 NA CASRDRPYNSPLHF
TRBJ2-7 TRBD1 TRBV10-3 NA CAISRTGIEQYF